The 31 T cell receptor beta chains given below trace back to one sample, sequenced in a study of shared clonotypes between healthy human individuals. Profiled with immunoSEQ multiplex PCR; TCRdb holds only in-frame clones, not every one. This table holds about 450,000 clones, roughly 77% found once. Sequenced: PBMCs. The receptors stem from a woman between 35 and 50 years old in good health. Some clones in this sample may be carry-over from other donors' samples.

The V gene is TRBV2, the J gene TRBJ1-1; TRBD1 matches 10 bases. The V gene end was trimmed by 5 bases and the J gene end by 5 bases; junction bases not matched to a gene: 11. Germline CDR1 SNHLY, CDR2 FYNNEI. The CDR3 length is 16 residues. Here the CDR3 reads CASSPMGQGLNTEAFF. CDR3 coding DNA: TGTGCCAGCAGTCCAATGGGACAGGGGCTAAATACTGAAGCTTTCTTT.

The CDR3 DNA is TGCGCCAGCAGCTTGACCGACCGGGGATACTATGGCTACACCTTC. The encoded protein is CASSLTDRGYYGYTF. This rearrangement joins TRBV5-1 to TRBJ1-2; D is unclear. Germline CDR1 SGHRS, CDR2 YFSETQ. Trimming left V 1 base short and J 3 bases short, with 13 bases between. The CDR3 extends over 15 amino acids.

The J gene is TRBJ2-7, the V gene TRBV11-1; TRBD2 matches 12 bases. CDR1 is SGHAT and CDR2 is FQDESV in the germline V gene (reference sequence). CDR3 size: 15 residues. Trimming took 5 bases from V and 2 from J; bases not matched to a gene: 4. The CDR3 sequence: CASSAGLAGTYEQYF. The CDR3 bases are TGTGCCAGCAGCGCCGGACTAGCGGGAACCTACGAGCAGTACTTC.

The CDR3 sequence: CASSRTNEKLFF. The DNA of the CDR3 is TGTGCCAGCAGCCGGACAAATGAAAAACTGTTTTTT. V gene TRBV13 combines with J gene TRBJ1-4; D perhaps matches TRBD1 (5 bases). The V and J ends lost 5 bases and 5 bases respectively, with 6 bases between them. The CDR3 consists of 12 residues. Looked up from germline, CDR1 is PRHDT and CDR2 is FYEKMQ (reference sequence).

This sequence joins TRBV5-1 and TRBJ2-7; no firm D call. The germline gives CDR1 SGHRS, CDR2 YFSETQ. The ends were cut back, 0 bases at V and 5 bases at J, with 18 bases in the middle. There are 16 residues in the CDR3. The CDR3 sequence: CASSLVASERSHEQYF. The CDR3, as DNA: TGCGCCAGCAGCTTGGTAGCCAGCGAGAGGAGCCACGAGCAGTACTTC.

V gene TRBV5-1 combines with J gene TRBJ2-4; TRBD1 aligns across 7 bases. With V trimmed by 4 bases and J by 0 bases, 7 bases remained unmatched. Germline CDR1 and CDR2: SGHRS and YFSETQ. The CDR3 is 16 amino acids. CDR3: CASSQGQFLAKNIQYF. The CDR3 DNA sequence: TGCGCCAGCAGCCAGGGACAGTTTCTAGCCAAAAACATTCAGTACTTC.

In this sample, this clone turned up a few times. The J gene is TRBJ1-1, the V gene TRBV6-1, with D possibly being TRBD1 (6 bases). This CDR3 has 12 amino acids. CDR1 is MNHNS and CDR2 is SASEGT in the germline V gene. The V gene lost 6 bases and the J gene lost 1 base, with 6 bases spanning the gap. CDR3 residues: CASRDRNTEAFF. The CDR3 DNA reads TGTGCCAGCAGGGACAGGAACACTGAAGCTTTCTTT.

The chain links TRBV6-1 to TRBJ1-5; D is unclear. The V gene's germline CDR1 is MNHNS and CDR2 SASEGT. V was shortened by 3 bases and J by 3 bases, with 12 bases between the two germline ends. CDR3 length equals 15 residues. In DNA form, the CDR3 reads TGTGCCAGCAGTGATCTCCGACGAGCCAATCAGCCCCAGCATTTT. Its protein is CASSDLRRANQPQHF.

The chain recombines TRBV30 with TRBJ1-2; perhaps TRBD1 as D (6 bases). Deletions cut 1 base from V and 3 bases from J, with 15 bases between. Germline loops: CDR1 GTSNPN, CDR2 SVGIG (reference sequence). The CDR3 is 15 residues long. CDR3 in DNA: TGTGCCTGGAGTGCCTGGGGCGACAGGTACTATGGCTACACCTTC. It encodes CAWSAWGDRYYGYTF.

The chain employs TRBV5-1 and TRBJ1-1; no reliable D call. CDR1 is SGHRS and CDR2 is YFSETQ in the germline V gene. The CDR3 is made up of 13 amino acids. The V end was cut by 1 base, the J end by 1 base, with 5 bases between. The CDR3 loop reads CASSLSSNTEAFF. CDR3 nucleotides: TGCGCCAGCAGCTTGTCGTCGAACACTGAAGCTTTCTTT.

This chain links TRBV7-3 with TRBJ2-6, with 9 nucleotides matching TRBD1. This CDR3 has 15 residues. Per germline, CDR1 SGHTA and CDR2 FQGTGA. V shed 5 bases, J shed 4 bases, and the junction held 3 bases outside the gene matches. The CDR3 protein is CASSRTGAGANVLTF. CDR3 nucleotides: TGTGCCAGCAGCAGGACAGGGGCCGGGGCCAACGTCCTGACTTTC.

For the CDR3, the DNA is TGTGCCAGCAGCCGGACTTTCTACGAGCAGTACTTC. As protein: CASSRTFYEQYF. The chain links TRBV7-2 to TRBJ2-7; weak D call: TRBD2 (5 bases). The germline V gene has CDR1 SGHTA and CDR2 FQGNSA. Trimming took off 5 bases at V and 3 bases at J, with 8 bases between the two ends. This CDR3 contains 12 residues.

This chain joins TRBV7-9 and TRBJ2-7; D gene ambiguous. CDR1 is SEHNR and CDR2 is FQNEAQ in the germline V gene (reference sequence). The V end lost 5 bases, the J end lost 3 bases, and 11 bases lay between the germline ends. This CDR3 is built from 13 residues. CDR3 region: CASSPATGYEQYF. CDR3 DNA sequence: TGTGCCAGCAGCCCTGCCACTGGCTACGAGCAGTACTTC. The whole variable domain, remainder taken from reference TRBV7-9 and TRBJ2-7, is DTGVSQNPRHKITKRGQNVTFRCDPISEHNRLYWYRQTLGQGPEFLTYFQNEAQLEKSRLLSDRFSAERPKGSFSTLEIQRTEQGDSAMYLCASSPATGYEQYFGPGTRLTVT.

The V and J genes are TRBV14 and TRBJ2-1; D possibly corresponds to TRBD1 (7 bases). The CDR3 is 15 amino acids. Trimming cost V 5 bases and J 12 bases, with 23 bases left between them. Germline CDR1 and CDR2: SGHDN and FVKESK. The CDR3 is CASSYRRQGGGLQFF. Written as DNA, the CDR3 is TGTGCCAGCAGCTACCGACGACAGGGTGGAGGGTTGCAGTTCTTC. The whole variable domain, remainder taken from reference TRBV14 and TRBJ2-1, is EAGVTQFPSHSVIEKGQTVTLRCDPISGHDNLYWYRRVMGKEIKFLLHFVKESKQDESGMPNNRFLAERTGGTYSTLKVQPAELEDSGVYFCASSYRRQGGGLQFFGPGTRLTVL.

The chain employs TRBV18 and TRBJ2-1, with 11 positions matching TRBD2. The CDR3 totals 17 residues. V lost 3 bases and J lost 0; bases outside the gene matches: 4. Germline loops: CDR1 KGHSH, CDR2 LQKENI. CDR3 bases: TGTGCCAGCTCACCTCTGGGGACTAGCGGCTCCTACAATGAGCAGTTCTTC. Translation: CASSPLGTSGSYNEQFF.

The rearrangement joins TRBV7-3 to TRBJ2-2, with a possible D match to TRBD2 (5 bases). Germline-derived CDR1 and CDR2 are SGHTA and FQGTGA. The CDR3 is 16 residues long. The germline V and J ends were trimmed by 0 bases and 7 bases, with 15 bases remaining between them. CDR3 loop: CASSLTLTPAGGELFF. In DNA form, the CDR3 reads TGTGCCAGCAGCTTAACTTTAACACCTGCGGGCGGGGAGCTGTTTTTT.

This chain links TRBV15 with TRBJ2-5, with D perhaps matching TRBD2 (5 bases). V lost 1 base to trimming and J lost 1 base, with 7 bases between them. The CDR3 covers 14 residues. The germline CDR1 and CDR2 sequences are LNHNV and YYDKDF (reference sequence). The CDR3 loop reads CATSRGRVQETQYF. Here the CDR3 DNA reads TGTGCCACCAGCAGAGGGCGGGTCCAAGAGACCCAGTACTTC.

The chain carries TRBV7-2 and TRBJ2-5; TRBD2 matches 7 bases. This CDR3 comprises 16 residues. The germline V gene encodes CDR1 SGHTA and CDR2 FQGNSA. V lost 1 base and J lost 7; bases outside the gene matches: 12. CDR3 sequence (DNA): TGTGCCAGCAGCTTAGACGGGGGGATCCCCCTCGGGACCCAGTACTTC. It encodes CASSLDGGIPLGTQYF.

This chain links TRBV7-2 with TRBJ2-7; no definite D call. The length of the CDR3 is 16 residues. From germline, CDR1 is SGHTA and CDR2 FQGNSA. Between the trimmed V and J ends, which lost 1 base and 2 bases, there was a span of 15 bases. For the CDR3, the DNA is TGTGCCAGCAGCTTAGTTGGTGTCCCTATAGCCTACGAGCAGTACTTC. Amino acid sequence: CASSLVGVPIAYEQYF.

The genes are TRBV11-3 and TRBJ2-1; 7 bases are shared with TRBD2. J lost 10 bases, V lost 1 base, and 16 bases had no gene match. Per the germline V gene, CDR1 is SGHNT and CDR2 is YENEEA. CDR3 length: 17 residues. The CDR3 DNA sequence: TGTGCCAGCAGCTTAGCCCCCACGGGAGGCCGCCATGGGGAGCAGTTCTTC. This encodes CASSLAPTGGRHGEQFF.

The chain recombines TRBV2 with TRBJ1-3; 7 nucleotides agree with TRBD1. This CDR3 is built from 15 residues. CDR1 and CDR2 from the germline V gene are SNHLY and FYNNEI. V lost 4 bases and J lost 2; bases outside the gene matches: 5. The CDR3 is CASSATGNPGNTIYF. In DNA, the CDR3 is TGTGCCAGCAGTGCGACAGGGAACCCTGGAAACACCATATATTTT.

The rearrangement uses TRBV7-9 and TRBJ1-4, with unresolved D. The germline gives CDR1 SEHNR, CDR2 FQNEAQ (reference sequence). Trimming took 0 bases from V and 14 from J, leaving 10 bases between them. The CDR3 has 12 amino acids. This CDR3 reads CASSLAGVQLFF. The CDR3 nucleotides are TGTGCCAGCAGCTTAGCTGGAGTTCAGCTGTTTTTT. Variable domain in full (rest from reference TRBV7-9 and TRBJ1-4): DTGVSQNPRHKITKRGQNVTFRCDPISEHNRLYWYRQTLGQGPEFLTYFQNEAQLEKSRLLSDRFSAERPKGSFSTLEIQRTEQGDSAMYLCASSLAGVQLFFGSGTQLSVL.

V gene TRBV6-5 combines with J gene TRBJ2-7, with D perhaps being TRBD1 or TRBD2 (5 bases each). The V gene's germline CDR1 is MNHEY and CDR2 SVGAGI. The V end was cut by 7 bases, the J end by 3 bases, with 19 bases between. The CDR3 covers 15 residues. CDR3 residues: CASTQGAVLIYEQYF. CDR3 DNA: TGTGCCAGCACCCAGGGAGCGGTACTAATCTACGAGCAGTACTTC.

The chain joins TRBV7-6 to TRBJ2-3; D may be TRBD2 (5 bases). Trimming removed 6 bases from V and 2 bases from J, with 15 bases in between. The germline CDR1 and CDR2 sequences are SGHVS and FNYEAQ. The CDR3 totals 15 residues. CDR3 loop: CASRPPGKSTDTQYF. CDR3 bases: TGTGCCAGCAGACCCCCCGGGAAGTCCACAGATACGCAGTATTTT.

The rearrangement links TRBV7-2 to TRBJ1-4; a possible D gene is TRBD1 (5 bases). CDR1 and CDR2 from the germline V gene are SGHTA and FQGNSA. Trimming removed 8 bases from V and 7 bases from J, with 23 bases in between. This CDR3 is 16 amino acids long. As DNA, the CDR3 is TGTGCCAGCGGAGAGGGACGGGGGGTAGGAAGTGAAAAACTGTTTTTT. It translates to CASGEGRGVGSEKLFF.

This clone was seen only a few times. The rearrangement links TRBV28 to TRBJ1-1, with D unresolved. V was clipped by 2 bases and J by 1 base, with 8 bases between them. The CDR3 extends over 14 amino acids. CDR1 is MDHEN, CDR2 SYDVKM, per germline. The CDR3 DNA follows: TGTGCCAGCAGTTTAACACTACCGAACACTGAAGCTTTCTTT. This codes for CASSLTLPNTEAFF.

The chain links TRBV9 to TRBJ2-5, with a possible D match to TRBD1 (5 bases). V was trimmed by 0 bases and J by 2 bases, leaving 11 bases between them. There are 15 residues in the CDR3. Per germline, CDR1 SGDLS and CDR2 YYNGEE. The CDR3 DNA follows: TGTGCCAGCAGCGTAGCCCCAGACAGTCAAGAGACCCAGTACTTC. It yields the protein CASSVAPDSQETQYF.

The chain has TRBV7-7 and TRBJ2-2, with D possibly TRBD2 on 6 matching bases. Germline CDR1 is SSHAT and CDR2 is FNYEAQ (reference sequence). CDR3 length: 14 residues. The DNA for the CDR3 is TGTGCTAGCTCCCCTAGTAGCGGCACCGGGGAGCTGTTTTTT. Its translation: CASSPSSGTGELFF.

CDR3 bases: TGCGCCAGCAGCCAAGATCTGGTCAGGGGGCGATTTTTTGGCTACACCTTC. This sequence encodes CASSQDLVRGRFFGYTF. V usage is TRBV4-1 and J usage is TRBJ1-2, with 8 bases fitting TRBD1. J was trimmed by 7 bases and V by 0 bases; bases with no gene match: 13. The CDR3 is 17 residues long. CDR1 is MGHRA, CDR2 YSYEKL, per germline.

The rearrangement uses TRBV28 and TRBJ1-1; 8 positions agree with TRBD1. This CDR3 is built from 14 residues. Germline V gene sequence: CDR1 MDHEN, CDR2 SYDVKM. V shed 0 bases, J shed 3 bases, and the junction held 0 bases outside the gene matches. The CDR3: CASSLWDRDTEAFF. In nucleotides, the CDR3 is TGTGCCAGCAGTTTATGGGACAGGGACACTGAAGCTTTCTTT.

The rearrangement uses TRBV5-4 and TRBJ1-3; no reliable D call. Looked up from germline, CDR1 is SGHNT and CDR2 is YYREEE (reference sequence). V gave up 0 bases and J gave up 0 bases, with 7 bases separating them. The CDR3 sequence is 15 residues long. The CDR3 DNA reads as TGTGCCAGCAGCTTGGCCGGTAGCTCTGGAAACACCATATATTTT. It specifies CASSLAGSSGNTIYF. Variable domain in full (rest from reference TRBV5-4 and TRBJ1-3): ETGVTQSPTHLIKTRGQQVTLRCSSQSGHNTVSWYQQALGQGPQFIFQYYREEENGRGNFPPRFSGLQFPNYSSELNVNALELDDSALYLCASSLAGSSGNTIYFGEGSWLTVV.